These 5 T cell receptor beta chains originate from one sample sequenced in a study of blood T cell repertoires in COVID-19. Here immunoSEQ multiplex PCR was the method, and the copy in TCRdb shows in-frame clones only, minus some. The sample records about 150,000 clones, about 85% being singletons. The specimen was peripheral blood. The source is a woman aged 70-85 years with COVID-19, enrolled during active disease.

This clone showed up just once. V is TRBV6-5 and J is TRBJ1-1, with D possibly matching TRBD1 (5 bases). The CDR3 is 14 amino acids. Germline-derived CDR1 and CDR2 are MNHEY and SVGAGI. The ends were cut back, 4 bases at V and 1 base at J, with 10 bases in the middle. The CDR3 loop reads CASSSRQRNTEAFF. The DNA for the CDR3 is TGTGCCAGCAGTTCCCGACAGAGGAACACTGAAGCTTTCTTT.

V is TRBV19 and J is TRBJ2-3, with D uncertain. Between the trimmed V and J ends, which lost 1 base and 3 bases, there was a span of 5 bases. The germline V gene has CDR1 LNHDA and CDR2 SQIVND (reference sequence). The CDR3 loop spans 13 amino acids. The CDR3 reads CASSIGATDTQYF. The CDR3 region has the DNA TGTGCCAGTAGTATAGGGGCGACAGATACGCAGTATTTT.

This clone has more than one count but fewer than ten. The CDR3 bases are TGTGCCAGCAGCCTCGGGGACAACGCTGGAAACACCATATATTTT. Its protein is CASSLGDNAGNTIYF. The chain carries TRBV9 and TRBJ1-3, with D perhaps TRBD1 (6 bases). Deletions cut 4 bases from V and 2 bases from J, with 13 bases between. The CDR3 contains 15 residues. Germline CDR1 and CDR2: SGDLS and YYNGEE.

This clone has a handful of counts. The CDR3 here is CASNRGPLNTGELFF. CDR3 coding DNA: TGTGCCAGCAACCGAGGGCCATTGAACACCGGGGAGCTGTTTTTT. The rearrangement links TRBV5-6 to TRBJ2-2; a possible D gene is TRBD2 (5 bases). V was shortened by 6 bases and J by 1 base, with 13 bases between the two germline ends. The CDR3 runs to 15 residues. Germline CDR1 reads SGHDT; CDR2 reads YYEEEE.

The V call is TRBV20-1, the J call TRBJ1-2; the D is unclear. Germline CDR1 and CDR2: DFQATT and SNEGSKA (reference sequence). V was shortened by 5 bases and J by 8 bases, with 9 bases between the two germline ends. This CDR3 is built from 10 residues. The CDR3 here is CSAFLGGYTF. The CDR3 DNA reads TGCAGTGCTTTCTTGGGCGGCTACACCTTC.